The T cell receptor (beta chain) under discussion was sequenced for a study of memory CD4+ T cells and cytomegalovirus serostatus. Assay: immunoSEQ multiplex PCR; the TCRdb copy retains only in-frame clones and omits some. The table records around 44,000 clones, 75% to 85% of them present only once. The sort gate was single viable CD3+CD4+CD8-CD45RO+ cells for memory CD4+ T cells. The sample comprised memory CD4+ T cells from blood. This TCR came from an adult in good health and CMV-seronegative.

Written as DNA, the CDR3 is TGTGCCAGCAGCTTAGGGGGCGGGAGGGCAGATACGCAGTATTTT. It specifies CASSLGGGRADTQYF. This rearrangement joins TRBV7-2 to TRBJ2-3; 9 bases are shared with TRBD2. CDR1 SGHTA and CDR2 FQGNSA come from the germline V gene. V was clipped by 1 base and J by 4 bases; unmatched bases: 3. This CDR3 contains 15 residues.